These 27 T cell receptor beta chains were sequenced from one sample in a study of technical replicates of blood from a handful of donors. This table comes from immunoSEQ multiplex PCR, and its TCRdb copy is limited to in-frame clones, with some not included. The repertoire holds tens of thousands of clones, with 94% as singletons. Sequencing input: T cells isolated from PBMCs. All receptors come from a human donor in good health.

This sequence joins TRBV7-9 and TRBJ2-6, with no clear D. Trimming removed 2 bases at V and 12 bases at J, with 5 bases between. The CDR3 runs to 11 residues. The germline CDR1 and CDR2 sequences are SEHNR and FQNEAQ (reference sequence). CDR3 coding DNA: TGTGCCAGCAGCTTAATCGGCGTCCTGACTTTC. It is translated as CASSLIGVLTF.

The CDR3 coding sequence is TGCGCCAGCAGGGGGACAGGGGGCACCGGGGAGCTGTTTTTT. This sequence encodes CASRGTGGTGELFF. The rearrangement joins TRBV10-1 to TRBJ2-2, with 11 nucleotides matching TRBD1. With V trimmed by 6 bases and J by 4 bases, 1 base remained unmatched. The CDR3 runs 14 residues. The germline CDR1 and CDR2 sequences are WNHNN and SYGVQD (reference sequence).

The CDR3, as DNA: TGCGCCAGCAGCTTAGCCCGGTTGGATGAAGCTTTCTTT. This gives the protein CASSLARLDEAFF. The chain combines TRBV4-1 with TRBJ1-1; D ambiguous. The germline V and J ends were trimmed by 5 bases and 7 bases, with 14 bases remaining between them. This CDR3 is built from 13 residues. Germline lookup yields CDR1 MGHRA and CDR2 YSYEKL.

This clone was detected only once. The chain joins TRBV11-3 to TRBJ2-7; 9 bases map to TRBD1. The V segment lost 0 bases and the J segment 3 bases; nucleotides outside the gene matches: 3. Germline CDR1 and CDR2: SGHNT and YENEEA. The CDR3 has 15 amino acids. CDR3 protein: CASSLEWDRVYEQYF. The CDR3 DNA reads as TGTGCCAGCAGCTTAGAATGGGACAGGGTCTACGAGCAGTACTTC.

The V call is TRBV5-1, the J call TRBJ1-2; 11 bases are shared with TRBD1. J gave up 1 base and V 8 bases, and 7 bases lay outside the gene matches. Germline V gives CDR1 SGHRS, CDR2 YFSETQ. The length of the CDR3 is 15 residues. CDR3 bases: TGCGCCAGTAGAGCCGGGACAGGGGGTAACTATGGCTACACCTTC. Translated, it gives CASRAGTGGNYGYTF.

This chain connects TRBV7-7 to TRBJ2-1, with 7 bases lining up with TRBD2. V lost 1 base to trimming and J lost 0 bases; unmatched junction nucleotides: 0. CDR1 SSHAT and CDR2 FNYEAQ come from the germline V gene (reference sequence). The CDR3 loop spans 15 amino acids. CDR3 amino acids: CASSLGGGSYNEQFF. CDR3 nucleotide sequence: TGTGCCAGCAGCTTAGGGGGGGGCTCCTACAATGAGCAGTTCTTC.

This rearrangement joins TRBV5-6 to TRBJ2-1; D uncertain. The CDR3 loop spans 15 amino acids. V gave up 0 bases and J gave up 0 bases, with 7 bases separating them. CDR1 and CDR2 from the germline V gene are SGHDT and YYEEEE. The CDR3: CASSLGGSSYNEQFF. Here the CDR3 DNA reads TGTGCCAGCAGCTTGGGCGGCAGCTCCTACAATGAGCAGTTCTTC.

The V and J genes are TRBV28 and TRBJ2-7, with D perhaps matching TRBD1 (6 bases). CDR3 length equals 14 residues. The germline V gene has CDR1 MDHEN and CDR2 SYDVKM. Trimming removed 8 bases from V and 2 bases from J, with 16 bases in between. CDR3 protein: CASGEQGPTYEQYF. As DNA, the CDR3 is TGTGCCAGCGGGGAACAGGGCCCGACCTACGAGCAGTACTTC.

This clone appeared once. The chain uses TRBV5-1 and TRBJ2-3; TRBD1 is a possible D gene (5 bases). The CDR3 extends over 14 amino acids. Trimming removed 3 bases from V and 3 bases from J, with 11 bases in between. Germline CDR1 reads SGHRS; CDR2 reads YFSETQ. The CDR3 nucleotides read TGCGCCAGCAGCTCACAGGTGTCAACAGATACGCAGTATTTT. It yields the protein CASSSQVSTDTQYF.

The chain couples TRBV11-3 to TRBJ1-2; D gene ambiguous. Germline V gene sequence: CDR1 SGHNT, CDR2 YENEEA. The CDR3 runs to 16 residues. V dropped 3 bases and J dropped 4 bases, with 18 bases sitting between them. The CDR3 bases are TGTGCCAGCAGCTTTGGAGGGCCGGGATCCTTCTATGGCTACACCTTC. It specifies CASSFGGPGSFYGYTF.

This clone was recorded a few times. V is TRBV27 and J is TRBJ1-5; D may be TRBD1 (6 bases). Deletions cut 3 bases from V and 5 bases from J, with 11 bases between. The CDR3 runs 14 residues. CDR1 is MNHEY and CDR2 is SMNVEV in the germline V gene (reference sequence). The CDR3 sequence: CASSFMGADQPQHF. The DNA of the CDR3 is TGTGCCAGCAGTTTTATGGGGGCGGATCAGCCCCAGCATTTT.

The chain carries TRBV14 and TRBJ2-3; TRBD2 matches at 9 bases. The CDR3 runs 16 residues. The germline V gene has CDR1 SGHDN and CDR2 FVKESK. Trimming removed 1 base from V and 2 bases from J; junction bases left unmatched: 4. DNA for the CDR3: TGTGCCAGCAGCCAAGCGACTAGCGGAGCCACAGATACGCAGTATTTT. Its translation is CASSQATSGATDTQYF. Together with reference TRBV14 and TRBJ2-3, the CDR3 gives the full variable domain: EAGVTQFPSHSVIEKGQTVTLRCDPISGHDNLYWYRRVMGKEIKFLLHFVKESKQDESGMPNNRFLAERTGGTYSTLKVQPAELEDSGVYFCASSQATSGATDTQYFGPGTRLTVL.

This clone was observed once. This chain joins TRBV7-6 and TRBJ2-7; 9 bases map to TRBD1. J was trimmed by 2 bases and V by 1 base; bases with no gene match: 3. The CDR3 runs 15 residues. From germline, CDR1 is SGHVS and CDR2 FNYEAQ. Here the CDR3 reads CASSLGGTGTYEQYF. CDR3 nucleotide sequence: TGTGCCAGCAGCTTAGGAGGGACAGGGACCTACGAGCAGTACTTC.

The V gene is TRBV5-1, the J gene TRBJ1-4; D uncertain. CDR1 and CDR2 (germline): SGHRS, YFSETQ. The CDR3 runs 15 residues. Trimming stripped 0 bases from V and 3 bases from J, with 9 bases between. Written as DNA, the CDR3 is TGCGCCAGCAGCTTGGTGACGGGGTCTAATGAAAAACTGTTTTTT. Encoded protein: CASSLVTGSNEKLFF.

This chain uses TRBV5-4 with TRBJ1-6, with 9 bases matching TRBD1. Germline assignment: CDR1 SGHNT and CDR2 YYREEE (reference sequence). The V and J ends lost 5 bases and 6 bases, in that order; junction bases with no gene match: 9. The CDR3 spans 16 residues. CDR3 in amino acids: CASSRTGTGRNSPLHF. CDR3 bases: TGTGCCAGCAGTCGTACCGGGACAGGGCGTAATTCACCCCTCCACTTT.

V and J are TRBV29-1 and TRBJ2-7, with 7 bases fitting TRBD2. Germline V gives CDR1 SQVTM, CDR2 ANQGSEA. The V segment lost 7 bases and the J segment 1 base; nucleotides outside the gene matches: 10. CDR3 length: 14 amino acids. The CDR3 reads CSAWGGGESYEQYF. The CDR3 DNA sequence: TGCAGCGCCTGGGGGGGAGGAGAATCCTACGAGCAGTACTTC.

The J gene is TRBJ2-2, the V gene TRBV6-6; 8 positions agree with TRBD1. Germline V CDR1 and CDR2: MNHNY, SVGAGI (reference sequence). The CDR3 totals 15 residues. Unmatched junction bases numbered 7, after V lost 7 bases and J lost 3 bases. CDR3 residues: CASTPGQGYTGELFF. The CDR3, as DNA: TGTGCCAGCACCCCTGGACAGGGCTACACCGGGGAGCTGTTTTTT.

The chain carries TRBV25-1 and TRBJ2-3, with 8 bases aligning to TRBD2. The length of the CDR3 is 16 residues. The V gene's germline CDR1 is MGHDK and CDR2 SYGVNS. Unmatched junction bases numbered 8, after V lost 2 bases and J lost 4 bases. The CDR3, as DNA: TGTGCCAGCAGTGAAAATGGAGCGGGAGTGGCAGATACGCAGTATTTT. Amino acid sequence: CASSENGAGVADTQYF.

The CDR3 DNA is TGTGCCAGCAGCCCCTTGCAGGGTACGATGTGGTATGGCTACACCTTC. It is translated as CASSPLQGTMWYGYTF. The rearrangement links TRBV11-2 to TRBJ1-2; a weak D match, TRBD1 (5 bases). V dropped 5 bases and J dropped 5 bases, with 21 bases sitting between them. The length of the CDR3 is 16 residues. The germline gives CDR1 SGHAT, CDR2 FQNNGV.

The chain uses TRBV5-6 and TRBJ2-7; 10 bases are shared with TRBD1. Germline CDR1 is SGHDT and CDR2 is YYEEEE. Losses at the gene ends were 3 bases for V and 4 bases for J; bases not matched to a gene: 16. This CDR3 spans 18 amino acids. The CDR3 DNA sequence: TGTGCCAGCAGCTCGGATTTCGTGGTAATGGACAGGGGGTACGAGCAGTACTTC. It codes for CASSSDFVVMDRGYEQYF. Full variable domain (outside the CDR3, taken from reference TRBV5-6 and TRBJ2-7): DAGVTQSPTHLIKTRGQQVTLRCSPKSGHDTVSWYQQALGQGPQFIFQYYEEEERQRGNFPDRFSGHQFPNYSSELNVNALLLGDSALYLCASSSDFVVMDRGYEQYFGPGTRLTVT.

The rearrangement joins TRBV28 to TRBJ2-1, with 9 bases lining up with TRBD2. Germline V gene sequence: CDR1 MDHEN, CDR2 SYDVKM. Trimming at V came to 7 bases and at J to 0 bases, leaving 4 bases not matched to a gene. CDR3 size: 15 residues. This CDR3 reads CASILAGSSYNEQFF. The DNA of the CDR3 is TGTGCCAGCATTCTAGCGGGAAGCTCCTACAATGAGCAGTTCTTC.

The genes are TRBV12-5 and TRBJ2-1; weak D call: TRBD2 (5 bases). The CDR3 sequence is 15 residues long. Germline loops: CDR1 LGHNT, CDR2 FRNRAP. V lost 0 bases, J lost 6 bases, and 12 bases lay in between. CDR3 nucleotide sequence: TGTGCTAGTGGTTTGGTACTTGGGAGCTTCAATGAGCAGTTCTTC. Amino acid sequence: CASGLVLGSFNEQFF.

This chain uses TRBV28 with TRBJ2-5; tentatively, D is TRBD1 (5 bases). Per the germline V gene, CDR1 is MDHEN and CDR2 is SYDVKM. CDR3 length equals 15 residues. V was shortened by 5 bases and J by 2 bases, with 15 bases between the two germline ends. CDR3 in DNA: TGTGCCAGCAGTCCCTGGACAACTTCACAAGAGACCCAGTACTTC. Translated, it gives CASSPWTTSQETQYF. The entire variable domain, with the rest obtained from reference TRBV28 and TRBJ2-5, is as follows: DVKVTQSSRYLVKRTGEKVFLECVQDMDHENMFWYRQDPGLGLRLIYFSYDVKMKEKGDIPEGYSVSREKKERFSLILESASTNQTSMYLCASSPWTTSQETQYFGPGTRLLVL.

The chain combines TRBV19 with TRBJ1-2, with D perhaps matching TRBD1 (6 bases). The V gene's germline CDR1 is LNHDA and CDR2 SQIVND (reference sequence). Deletions cut 5 bases from V and 0 bases from J, with 16 bases between. There are 16 residues in the CDR3. The CDR3 coding sequence is TGTGCCAGTAGTGAACAGGGATTCAGGGCTAACTATGGCTACACCTTC. Amino acids: CASSEQGFRANYGYTF.

V is TRBV7-8 and J is TRBJ2-7; TRBD2 is a possible D gene (6 bases). Between the trimmed V and J ends, which lost 5 bases and 2 bases, there was a span of 10 bases. Germline V gene data show CDR1 as SGHVS and CDR2 as FQNEAQ. The CDR3 runs 13 residues. CDR3 amino acids: CASSPGLTYEQYF. CDR3 nucleotides: TGTGCCAGCAGCCCGGGACTTACCTACGAGCAGTACTTC. Full variable domain (outside the CDR3, taken from reference TRBV7-8 and TRBJ2-7): GAGVSQSPRYKVAKRGQDVALRCDPISGHVSLFWYQQALGQGPEFLTYFQNEAQLDKSGLPSDRFFAERPEGSVSTLKIQRTQQEDSAVYLCASSPGLTYEQYFGPGTRLTVT.

The V call is TRBV6-6, the J call TRBJ1-2; D is unresolved. CDR1 is MNHNY and CDR2 is SVGAGI in the germline V gene (reference sequence). CDR3 size: 13 residues. V lost 6 bases and J 1 base, leaving 9 bases between the germline ends. The CDR3 loop reads CASSRQINYGYTF. CDR3 nucleotides: TGTGCCAGCAGCCGACAAATTAACTATGGCTACACCTTC.

V usage is TRBV5-4 and J usage is TRBJ1-5; D might be TRBD1 (5 bases). V lost 2 bases, J lost 0 bases, and 9 bases lay in between. Germline V gene lookup returns CDR1 SGHNT and CDR2 YYREEE (reference sequence). CDR3 length: 15 residues. CDR3 residues: CASSLGVNSNQPQHF. CDR3 bases: TGTGCCAGCAGCTTAGGGGTTAATAGCAATCAGCCCCAGCATTTT.